The clone carrying this TCR beta chain has a count of ten or more. Its specificity is not known. TCRdb reprocessed the 5' RACE reads with MiXCR, giving one entry per CDR3 protein. This sample has around 70,000 distinct CDR3 sequences, with approximately 5.2% found just once. The data stem from a study of neurological immune-mediated disorders. The CDR3 length is 16 residues. The germline CDR1 and CDR2 sequences are ENHRY and SYGVKD. The V segment lost 8 bases and the J segment 3 bases; nucleotides outside the gene matches: 10. Study conclusions and caveats: Phylogenetic grouping placed 18 of 34 multiple sclerosis patients' repertoires in one related-CDR3 cluster, a possible signature. Neither clinical nor MRI features were found to be associated with the multiple sclerosis repertoire cluster.

The sequence derives from a man in his late teens or twenties with multiple sclerosis. The V and J genes are TRBV10-3 and TRBJ1-5, with 10 nucleotides matching TRBD1. The specimen was PBMCs. CDR3 DNA sequence: TGTGCCATCTCGGGACAGGGGCAGGGGTTCAATCAGCCCCAGCATTTT. The encoded protein is CAISGQGQGFNQPQHF.